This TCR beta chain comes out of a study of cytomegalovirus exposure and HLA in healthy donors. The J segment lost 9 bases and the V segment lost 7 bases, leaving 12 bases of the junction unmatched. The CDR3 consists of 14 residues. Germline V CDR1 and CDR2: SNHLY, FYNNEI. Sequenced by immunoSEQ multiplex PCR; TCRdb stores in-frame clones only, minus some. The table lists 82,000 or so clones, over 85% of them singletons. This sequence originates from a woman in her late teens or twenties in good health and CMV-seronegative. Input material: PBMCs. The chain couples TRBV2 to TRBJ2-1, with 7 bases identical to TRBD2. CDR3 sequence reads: CASNGGGVDVEQFF. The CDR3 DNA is TGTGCCAGCAACGGCGGGGGAGTTGACGTTGAGCAGTTCTTC.